This T cell receptor beta chain was observed in a study of blood T cell repertoires in COVID-19. About the research overall: The United States, Italy and Spain provided the acute and convalescent COVID-19 samples. Sources were T cells, B-cell-depleted T cells, or PBMCs; the material itself was cDNA or gDNA.

The V end lost 5 bases, the J end lost 6 bases, and 17 bases lay between the germline ends. Germline-derived CDR1 and CDR2 are LNHDA and SQIVND (reference sequence). The CDR3 totals 15 residues. Per the original methods: Reference gene primer amplification gave estimated nucleated cell counts. This table comes from immunoSEQ multiplex PCR, and its TCRdb copy is limited to in-frame clones, with some not included. The V and J calls and clone size were taken over from that table, and D and trimming were inferred from the DNA. The profile shows approximately 250,000 clones, approximately 86% of them singletons.

This receptor was identified in a woman aged 60-75 years who had recovered from COVID-19. The chain combines TRBV19 with TRBJ1-5; the D gene is possibly TRBD1 (6 bases). The sequenced material came from peripheral blood. The CDR3 nucleotides are TGTGCCAGTAGTCTACAGGCAGGGGTTTTTCAGCCCCAGCATTTT. As protein: CASSLQAGVFQPQHF. Based on the CDR3 plus reference TRBV19 and TRBJ1-5, the full variable domain is DGGITQSPKYLFRKEGQNVTLSCEQNLNHDAMYWYRQDPGQGLRLIYYSQIVNDFQKGDIAEGYSVSREKKESFPLTVTSAQKNPTAFYLCASSLQAGVFQPQHFGDGTRLSIL.